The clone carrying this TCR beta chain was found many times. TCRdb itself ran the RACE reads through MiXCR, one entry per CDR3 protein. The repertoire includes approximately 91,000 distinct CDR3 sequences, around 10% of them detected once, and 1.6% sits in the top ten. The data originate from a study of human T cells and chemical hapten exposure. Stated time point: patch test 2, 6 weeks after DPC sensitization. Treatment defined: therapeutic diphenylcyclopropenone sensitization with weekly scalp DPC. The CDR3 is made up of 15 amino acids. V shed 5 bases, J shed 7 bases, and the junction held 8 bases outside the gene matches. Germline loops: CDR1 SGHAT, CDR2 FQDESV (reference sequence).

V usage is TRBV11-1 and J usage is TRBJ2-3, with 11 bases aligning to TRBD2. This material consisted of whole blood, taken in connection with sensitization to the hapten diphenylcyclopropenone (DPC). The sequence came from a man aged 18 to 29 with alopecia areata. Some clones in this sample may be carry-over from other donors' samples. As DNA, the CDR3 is TGTGCCAGCAGCCCAACCGGGACTAGCGGTAATACGCAGTATTTT. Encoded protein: CASSPTGTSGNTQYF.